The source of this T cell receptor (beta chain) is a study of cytomegalovirus exposure and HLA in healthy donors. Findings of the study overall: Reportedly, HLA-A and HLA-B alleles of most subjects were accurately predicted from TCR beta. V- and J-gene trimming of TCR beta was linked (in a later analysis) to a missense DCLRE1C variant. CMV serostatus was the sole immune exposure data available.

On this clone: Its antigen is not identified. The junction departs from germline at one end; a sequencing error may be responsible. Other DNA sequences in this specimen translate into the identical CDR3.

A multiplex PCR was run with 60 Vbeta primers and 13 Jbeta primers. The method was immunoSEQ multiplex PCR; TCRdb's version includes in-frame clones alone and lacks a portion of them. The sample has about 190,000 clones, roughly four fifths seen once. Input material: PBMCs. The source is a woman aged 30 to 39 in good health and CMV-seropositive.

CDR3 loop: CASRQSATGWYEQYF. The CDR3 region has the DNA TGCGCCAGCAGACAGTCTGCGACAGGGTGGTACGAGCAGTACTTC. V gene TRBV27 combines with J gene TRBJ2-7; 7 bases fit TRBD1. Germline V gene lookup returns CDR1 MNHEY and CDR2 SMNVEV (reference sequence). The CDR3 extends over 15 amino acids.